This T cell receptor (beta chain) was found in a study of blood T cell repertoires in COVID-19. Germline lookup yields CDR1 MNHEY and CDR2 SVGAGI. This CDR3 contains 13 residues. Trimming pared 8 bases from V and 1 base from J, leaving 11 bases between. Per the authors' pipeline: Amplification from reference gene primers served as the basis for estimated nucleated cell counts. The repertoire was sequenced with immunoSEQ multiplex PCR; TCRdb's copy has only in-frame clones and lacks some. D and trimming were read from the DNA, whereas the V and J calls and clone size are those reported in that table. The data contain around 220,000 clones, under 90% of them seen just once; the ten biggest clones take up less than 4.5%. This clone was seen more than once but under ten times.

Sequencing used peripheral blood. The receptor was derived from a man in his fifties with acute or convalescent COVID-19. The chain recombines TRBV6-5 with TRBJ1-1, with D perhaps matching TRBD1 (6 bases). CDR3: CASEPGQNTEAFF. The DNA of the CDR3 is TGTGCCAGCGAGCCGGGACAGAACACTGAAGCTTTCTTT.